The 14 T cell receptor beta chains given below trace back to one sample, sequenced in a study of CD8 T cells in ankylosing spondylitis. TCRdb re-derived calls from the 5' RACE reads in MiXCR, one entry per CDR3 protein. The sample consists of 200,000 to 250,000 distinct CDR3 sequences, roughly 32% of them appearing once. Source material: blood, either unsorted or a sorted T cell fraction (not recorded which). The source of these receptors is a male donor with ankylosing spondylitis or in good health (not recorded which).

The V gene is TRBV30, the J gene TRBJ2-7; the D gene could be TRBD1 or TRBD2 (5 bases each). Germline lookup yields CDR1 GTSNPN and CDR2 SVGIG (reference sequence). The CDR3 runs 13 residues. The V end lost 5 bases, the J end lost 5 bases, and 16 bases lay between the germline ends. CDR3 region: CAWGIGTMHEQYF. The CDR3 nucleotides are TGTGCCTGGGGCATCGGGACCATGCACGAGCAGTACTTC. The complete variable domain, with remaining parts taken from reference TRBV30 and TRBJ2-7, reads SQTIHQWPATLVQPVGSPLSLECTVEGTSNPNLYWYRQAAGRGLQLLFYSVGIGQISSEVPQNLSASRPQDRQFILSSKKLLLSDSGFYLCAWGIGTMHEQYFGPGTRLTVT.

This chain uses TRBV20-1 with TRBJ2-3, with D maybe TRBD2 (5 bases). With 3 bases removed from V and 1 base from J, the gap between germline ends came to 14 bases. The CDR3 has 15 residues. Germline loops: CDR1 DFQATT, CDR2 SNEGSKA (reference sequence). In nucleotides, the CDR3 is TGCAGTGCTAGCCCCCGAGGGCAGCGCACAGATACGCAGTATTTT. Its protein is CSASPRGQRTDTQYF.

In its sample, this clonotype was seen many times. The chain uses TRBV29-1 and TRBJ1-5; D is possibly TRBD1 (5 bases). This CDR3 contains 13 residues. Germline CDR1 SQVTM, CDR2 ANQGSEA. The V gene lost 6 bases and the J gene lost 1 base, with 10 bases spanning the gap. The chain's CDR3 is CSVSEGSNQPQHF. CDR3 nucleotide sequence: TGCAGCGTCTCGGAGGGGAGCAATCAGCCCCAGCATTTT.

The chain joins TRBV15 to TRBJ2-7; 8 bases align to TRBD1. The CDR3 is 14 amino acids. The trim removed 2 bases at V and 3 bases at J, leaving 3 bases unmatched. CDR1 is LNHNV and CDR2 is YYDKDF in the germline V gene (reference sequence). The CDR3 sequence: CATSRKTGDYEQYF. The CDR3 nucleotides read TGTGCCACCAGCAGAAAGACAGGGGACTACGAGCAGTACTTC. Variable domain in full (rest from reference TRBV15 and TRBJ2-7): DAMVIQNPRYQVTQFGKPVTLSCSQTLNHNVMYWYQQKSSQAPKLLFHYYDKDFNNEADTPDNFQSRRPNTSFCFLDIRSPGLGDTAMYLCATSRKTGDYEQYFGPGTRLTVT.

This clonotype appeared many times. The rearrangement links TRBV5-6 to TRBJ2-1; D is undetermined. Germline assignment: CDR1 SGHDT and CDR2 YYEEEE. V lost 4 bases, J lost 5 bases, and 13 bases lay in between. CDR3 size: 14 residues. CDR3 bases: TGTGCCAGCAGCCTTGGACGAAACGACAATGAGCAGTTCTTC. It encodes CASSLGRNDNEQFF.

The chain is built from TRBV20-1 and TRBJ1-2; 7 bases line up with TRBD1. The CDR3 is 14 residues long. V was pared by 0 bases and J by 6 bases, with 7 bases of the junction left unmatched. In germline, CDR1 is DFQATT, CDR2 SNEGSKA (reference sequence). The CDR3 region is CSARDRARGDGYTF. In DNA form, the CDR3 reads TGCAGTGCTAGAGATAGGGCCAGGGGGGATGGCTACACCTTC.

This clonotype was seen a few times. The rearrangement joins TRBV12-3 or TRBV12-4 to TRBJ1-5; no clear D gene. This CDR3 is built from 11 residues. V lost 5 bases and J lost 6, with 5 bases in between. The CDR3 loop reads CASSPSQPQHF. The CDR3 nucleotides are TGTGCCAGCAGTCCGTCTCAGCCCCAGCATTTT.

This clonotype has just one count. The chain links TRBV5-1 to TRBJ2-7; no definite D call. V lost 0 bases and J 3 bases, leaving 10 bases between the germline ends. Germline V gives CDR1 SGHRS, CDR2 YFSETQ. The CDR3 covers 14 residues. The CDR3 coding sequence is TGCGCCAGCAGCTTGGAGGGATTTAACTACGAGCAGTACTTC. Translating it yields CASSLEGFNYEQYF.

This clonotype was observed at least ten times. The gene calls are TRBV7-2 and TRBJ2-7; the match to TRBD2 covers 7 bases. The length of the CDR3 is 12 residues. Germline V gene lookup returns CDR1 SGHTA and CDR2 FQGNSA. V shed 5 bases, J shed 3 bases, and the junction held 1 base outside the gene matches. CDR3 residues: CASSRTSYEQYF. Written as DNA, the CDR3 is TGTGCCAGCAGCCGGACTAGCTACGAGCAGTACTTC.

This rearrangement joins TRBV20-1 to TRBJ1-5; the D gene is possibly TRBD1 (6 bases). Germline V gene data show CDR1 as DFQATT and CDR2 as SNEGSKA (reference sequence). This CDR3 contains 17 residues. V was trimmed by 5 bases and J by 2 bases, leaving 22 bases between them. The CDR3 DNA reads as TGCAGTGCTGGAACGGACAGACGAACAGGCCGCAATCAGCCCCAGCATTTT. Residues: CSAGTDRRTGRNQPQHF.

This chain uses TRBV7-6 with TRBJ2-7; D is unresolved. The V and J ends lost 5 bases and 7 bases respectively, with 15 bases between them. The CDR3 extends over 13 amino acids. Germline CDR1 reads SGHVS; CDR2 reads FNYEAQ. Here the CDR3 reads CASSPPSMEEQYF. DNA of the CDR3: TGTGCCAGCAGCCCACCCTCAATGGAAGAGCAGTACTTC.

This rearrangement joins TRBV2 to TRBJ2-3; 9 bases fit TRBD1. CDR1 is SNHLY and CDR2 is FYNNEI in the germline V gene. The junction had 14 bases not matched to a gene; V was cut back by 5 bases and J by 8 bases. The CDR3 runs 16 residues. CDR3 loop: CASSWTGVQYRGTQYF. Here the CDR3 DNA reads TGTGCCAGCAGTTGGACAGGGGTTCAGTATCGGGGTACGCAGTATTTT.

This clonotype was seen more than once but under ten times. The chain carries TRBV5-6 and TRBJ1-6, with a possible D match to TRBD1 (5 bases). The V end was cut by 1 base, the J end by 9 bases, with 8 bases between. The CDR3 is 13 amino acids. The V gene's germline CDR1 is SGHDT and CDR2 YYEEEE. The CDR3 coding sequence is TGTGCCAGCAGCTTGTCGGACACTTCACCCCTCCACTTT. Translated, it gives CASSLSDTSPLHF.

The chain combines TRBV6-5 with TRBJ2-3; no definite D call. V lost 2 bases and J 0 bases, leaving 9 bases between the germline ends. This CDR3 has 15 amino acids. Germline CDR1 is MNHEY and CDR2 is SVGAGI. The CDR3 nucleotides read TGTGCCAGCAGTTACGGGCAACTTAGCACAGATACGCAGTATTTT. Amino acids: CASSYGQLSTDTQYF.